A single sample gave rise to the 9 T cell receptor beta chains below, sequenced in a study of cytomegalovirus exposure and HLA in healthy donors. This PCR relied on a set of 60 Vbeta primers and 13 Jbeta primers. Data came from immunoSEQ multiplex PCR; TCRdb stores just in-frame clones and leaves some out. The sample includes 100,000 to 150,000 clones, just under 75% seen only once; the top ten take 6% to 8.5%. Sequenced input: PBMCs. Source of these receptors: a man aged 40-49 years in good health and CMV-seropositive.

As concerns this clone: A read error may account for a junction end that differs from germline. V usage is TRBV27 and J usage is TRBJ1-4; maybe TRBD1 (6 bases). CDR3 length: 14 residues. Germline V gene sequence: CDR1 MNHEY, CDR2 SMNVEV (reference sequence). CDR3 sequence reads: CASSSGVINAKLFF. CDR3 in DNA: TGTGCCAGCAGTTCAGGGGTCATCAATGCAAAACTGTTTTTT. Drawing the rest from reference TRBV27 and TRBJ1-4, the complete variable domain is EAQVTQNPRYLITVTGKKLTVTCSQNMNHEYMSWYRQDPGLGLRQIYYSMNVEVTDKGDVPEGYKVSRKEKRNFPLILESPSPNQTSLYFCASSSGVINAKLFFGSGTQLSVL.

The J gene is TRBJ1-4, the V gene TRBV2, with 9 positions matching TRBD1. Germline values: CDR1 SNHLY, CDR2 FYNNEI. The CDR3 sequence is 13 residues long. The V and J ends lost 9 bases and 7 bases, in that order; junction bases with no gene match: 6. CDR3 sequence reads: CASTGTGREKLFF. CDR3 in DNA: TGTGCCAGTACCGGGACAGGGCGTGAAAAACTGTTTTTT.

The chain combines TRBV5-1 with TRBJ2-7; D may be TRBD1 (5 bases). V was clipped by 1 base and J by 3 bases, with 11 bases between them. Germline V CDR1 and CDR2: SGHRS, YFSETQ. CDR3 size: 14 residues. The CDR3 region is CASSLFLQGYEQYF. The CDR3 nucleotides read TGCGCCAGCAGCTTGTTCCTGCAGGGCTACGAGCAGTACTTC.

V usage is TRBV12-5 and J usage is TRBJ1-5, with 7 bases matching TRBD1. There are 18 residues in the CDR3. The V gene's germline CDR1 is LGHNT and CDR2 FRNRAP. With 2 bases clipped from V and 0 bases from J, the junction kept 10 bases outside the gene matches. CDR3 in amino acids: CASGLFAGGMYSNQPQHF. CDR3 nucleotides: TGTGCTAGTGGTTTGTTCGCAGGGGGAATGTATAGCAATCAGCCCCAGCATTTT.

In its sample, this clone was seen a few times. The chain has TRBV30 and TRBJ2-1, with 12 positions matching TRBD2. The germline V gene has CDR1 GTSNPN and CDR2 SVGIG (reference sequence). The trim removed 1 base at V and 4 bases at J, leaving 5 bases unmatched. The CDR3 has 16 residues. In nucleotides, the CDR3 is TGTGCCTGGAGTGGACTAGCGGGGGAGTTATACAATGAGCAGTTCTTC. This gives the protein CAWSGLAGELYNEQFF. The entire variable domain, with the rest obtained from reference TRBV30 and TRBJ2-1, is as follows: SQTIHQWPATLVQPVGSPLSLECTVEGTSNPNLYWYRQAAGRGLQLLFYSVGIGQISSEVPQNLSASRPQDRQFILSSKKLLLSDSGFYLCAWSGLAGELYNEQFFGPGTRLTVL.

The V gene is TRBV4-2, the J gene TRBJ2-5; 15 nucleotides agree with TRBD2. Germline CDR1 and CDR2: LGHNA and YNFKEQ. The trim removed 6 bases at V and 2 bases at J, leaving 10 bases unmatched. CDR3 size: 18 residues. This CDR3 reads CASSPWGTSGGLQETQYF. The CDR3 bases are TGTGCCAGCAGTCCCTGGGGGACTAGCGGGGGGCTTCAAGAGACCCAGTACTTC.

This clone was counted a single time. CDR3 in DNA: TGTGCCAGCAGCCCTACCCCGACAGGGACCAATTCACCCCTCCACTTT. Translation gives CASSPTPTGTNSPLHF. V gene TRBV5-5 combines with J gene TRBJ1-6; 7 positions match TRBD1. V dropped 4 bases and J dropped 7; count of bases not matched to a gene: 11. This CDR3 has 16 residues. CDR1 SGHKS and CDR2 YYEKEE come from the germline V gene (reference sequence).

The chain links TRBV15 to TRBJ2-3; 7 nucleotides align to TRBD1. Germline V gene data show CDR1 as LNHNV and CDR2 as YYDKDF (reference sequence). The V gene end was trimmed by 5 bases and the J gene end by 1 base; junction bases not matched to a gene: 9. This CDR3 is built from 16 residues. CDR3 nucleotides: TGTGCCACCAGCCCCCGGCAGGGGGTTGGCACAGATACGCAGTATTTT. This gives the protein CATSPRQGVGTDTQYF. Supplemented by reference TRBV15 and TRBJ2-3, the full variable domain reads DAMVIQNPRYQVTQFGKPVTLSCSQTLNHNVMYWYQQKSSQAPKLLFHYYDKDFNNEADTPDNFQSRRPNTSFCFLDIRSPGLGDTAMYLCATSPRQGVGTDTQYFGPGTRLTVL.

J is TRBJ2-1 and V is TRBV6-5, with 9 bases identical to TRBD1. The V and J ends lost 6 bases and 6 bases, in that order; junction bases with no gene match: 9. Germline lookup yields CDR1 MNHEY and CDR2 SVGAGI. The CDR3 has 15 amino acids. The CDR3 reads CASRSTGGAFNEQFF. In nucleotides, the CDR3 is TGTGCCAGCAGATCCACAGGGGGCGCTTTCAATGAGCAGTTCTTC.